This note documents a single TCR beta chain sequence. As handled by the study authors: Amplification from reference gene primers served as the basis for estimated nucleated cell counts. Sequencing used immunoSEQ multiplex PCR; TCRdb keeps in-frame clones, though not all of them. The V and J calls and clone size come from that table; D and trimming were worked out from the DNA. Among approximately 250,000 clones listed, approximately 89% were seen once. This sample was taken from a study of blood T cell repertoires in COVID-19. The overall study: Sites in the United States, Italy and Spain provided acute and convalescent COVID-19 samples. PBMCs, B-cell-depleted T cells, or T cells were the source of the cDNA or gDNA that made up the material.

The V and J ends lost 4 bases and 2 bases, in that order; junction bases with no gene match: 6. The CDR3 sequence is 18 residues long. Per the germline V gene, CDR1 is SGDLS and CDR2 is YYNGEE. The study recruited people aged about 18 to 89 years across roughly 25 US areas. The chain recombines TRBV9 with TRBJ2-6; 13 positions agree with TRBD2. This TCR derives from a woman between 40 and 55 years old with acute COVID-19. Sequences were obtained from PBMCs or T cells enriched from blood (not recorded which). CDR3 sequence (DNA): TGTGCCAGCAGCCCCCTGGGACTAGCGGGGACTGGGGCCAACGTCCTGACTTTC. Residues: CASSPLGLAGTGANVLTF.